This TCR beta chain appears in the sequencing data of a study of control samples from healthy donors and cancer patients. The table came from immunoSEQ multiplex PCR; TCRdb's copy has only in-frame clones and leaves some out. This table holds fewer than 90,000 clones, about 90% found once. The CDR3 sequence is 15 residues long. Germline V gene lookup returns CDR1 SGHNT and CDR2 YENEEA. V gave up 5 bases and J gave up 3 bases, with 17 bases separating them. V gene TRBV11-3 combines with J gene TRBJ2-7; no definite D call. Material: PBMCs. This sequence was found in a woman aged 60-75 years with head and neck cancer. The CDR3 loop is CASSPDPQNIYEQYF. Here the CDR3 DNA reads TGTGCCAGCAGCCCGGACCCACAAAATATCTACGAGCAGTACTTC.